Sequencing of this T cell receptor beta chain was carried out in a study of memory CD8 T cells in hepatitis C reinfection. Time point: late/post reinfection, 12 to 24 weeks after detection. Sorted cells were sequenced directly ex vivo without any in vitro expansion. Donors came from people who inject drugs enrolled in HEPCO, Canada. Using immunoSEQ multiplex PCR, the repertoire was profiled, and TCRdb retains in-frame clones only, with some absent. The table lists approximately 46,000 clones, roughly 89% of them singletons, with 0.65% to 0.9% in the top ten. V lost 2 bases and J lost 4, with 12 bases in between. The CDR3 has 16 amino acids.

The sequencing input was naive CD8+ T cells sorted from blood. V is TRBV23-1 and J is TRBJ2-6, with a possible D match to TRBD2 (5 bases). TRBV23-1 is recorded as an ORF, its role being uncertain. The TCR originated in a man between 18 and 35 years old with hepatitis C virus infection. Here the CDR3 DNA reads TGCGCCAGCAGTCAAAAGAGGGAGTTCGGGGCCAACGTCCTGACTTTC. Its protein is CASSQKREFGANVLTF.